The 27 T cell receptor beta chains presented below share a single source sample, sequenced in a study of blood T cell repertoires in COVID-19. Repertoires were generated with immunoSEQ multiplex PCR, while TCRdb's copy carries only in-frame clones and drops some. This sample has 90,000 to 130,000 clones, with roughly 70% found just once. The sequenced material came from peripheral blood. These receptors originate from a woman aged 40 to 50 with acute or convalescent COVID-19.

This chain connects TRBV13 to TRBJ1-3; the D gene is possibly TRBD1 (6 bases). CDR3 length: 15 residues. The germline CDR1 and CDR2 sequences are PRHDT and FYEKMQ (reference sequence). Trimming removed 2 bases from V and 0 bases from J, with 8 bases in between. The CDR3 DNA reads as TGTGCCAGCAGCTTAAGGGGGACCTCTGGAAACACCATATATTTT. Translation gives CASSLRGTSGNTIYF.

The rearrangement links TRBV6-1 to TRBJ2-1, with D maybe TRBD2 (6 bases). Deletions cut 3 bases from V and 4 bases from J, with 16 bases between. Per germline, CDR1 MNHNS and CDR2 SASEGT. This CDR3 has 16 amino acids. The CDR3 DNA is TGTGCCAGCAGTGAGAGGTTCGACGGGGGATACAATGAGCAGTTCTTC. As protein: CASSERFDGGYNEQFF.

CDR3 sequence: CSVEESAGVGYTF. The CDR3 DNA is TGCAGCGTTGAAGAGTCCGCAGGGGTAGGCTACACCTTC. The gene calls are TRBV29-1 and TRBJ1-2; D is possibly TRBD1 (6 bases). This CDR3 region has 13 residues. V was shortened by 0 bases and J by 8 bases, with 13 bases between the two germline ends. Germline-derived CDR1 and CDR2 are SQVTM and ANQGSEA.

The chain uses TRBV7-3 and TRBJ2-6; D may be TRBD2 (5 bases). Trimming stripped 3 bases from V and 0 bases from J, with 12 bases between. Germline CDR1 SGHTA, CDR2 FQGTGA. The CDR3 has 17 residues. CDR3 sequence reads: CASSFRTVGSGANVLTF. CDR3 DNA: TGTGCCAGCAGCTTCCGGACTGTAGGCTCTGGGGCCAACGTCCTGACTTTC.

CDR3 DNA sequence: TGCAGCGCCGACAGGGGGCAGAACAATGAGCAGTTCTTC. Amino acids: CSADRGQNNEQFF. This sequence joins TRBV29-1 and TRBJ2-1; 10 bases map to TRBD1. This CDR3 is built from 13 residues. Germline V gives CDR1 SQVTM, CDR2 ANQGSEA. The ends lost 7 bases at V and 5 bases at J; junction bases unmatched: 5.

This chain joins TRBV7-7 and TRBJ2-5, with TRBD2 identical over 7 bases. CDR3 length: 15 residues. The V gene's germline CDR1 is SSHAT and CDR2 FNYEAQ (reference sequence). V lost 5 bases to trimming and J lost 2 bases; unmatched junction nucleotides: 8. CDR3 region: CASSPGDYPQETQYF. The CDR3 DNA reads TGTGCCAGCAGCCCGGGGGACTACCCGCAAGAGACCCAGTACTTC.

The table lists this clone with many counts. The rearrangement links TRBV14 to TRBJ1-3; D is unresolved. In germline, CDR1 is SGHDN, CDR2 FVKESK. Trimming took 4 bases from V and 0 from J, leaving 10 bases between them. This CDR3 contains 15 residues. As DNA, the CDR3 is TGTGCCAGCAGCCGTGCTCTCAGCTCTGGAAACACCATATATTTT. This encodes CASSRALSSGNTIYF.

The DNA for the CDR3 is TGTGCCAGCAGCCCTAGGGGACAAGCGACAGATACGCAGTATTTT. Translating it yields CASSPRGQATDTQYF. The chain uses TRBV3-1 (or the pseudogene TRBV3-2) and TRBJ2-3; D possibly corresponds to TRBD1 (6 bases). CDR3 size: 15 residues. V was clipped by 4 bases and J by 3 bases, with 14 bases between them. Germline CDR1 and CDR2: LGHDT and YNNKEL (reference sequence).

The rearrangement uses TRBV7-9 and TRBJ2-1, with 7 bases lining up with TRBD2. Germline CDR1 reads SEHNR; CDR2 reads FQNEAQ (reference sequence). The CDR3 runs 16 residues. Trimming took 6 bases from V and 0 from J; bases not matched to a gene: 8. The CDR3 coding sequence is TGTGCCAGCAGATCCGGAGCGGGGAGCTCCTACAATGAGCAGTTCTTC. As protein: CASRSGAGSSYNEQFF.

V is TRBV6-5 and J is TRBJ1-1; D possibly corresponds to TRBD1 (5 bases). V lost 6 bases and J 3 bases, leaving 8 bases between the germline ends. The CDR3 consists of 12 residues. From germline, CDR1 is MNHEY and CDR2 SVGAGI. This chain's CDR3 is CASRQGDTEAFF. The CDR3 nucleotides read TGTGCCAGCAGGCAGGGCGACACTGAAGCTTTCTTT.

CDR3: CASSQRTGAGANVLTF. The CDR3 DNA follows: TGCGCCAGCAGCCAGAGAACAGGGGCTGGGGCCAACGTCCTGACTTTC. The chain uses TRBV4-1 and TRBJ2-6; 7 bases fit TRBD1. From germline, CDR1 is MGHRA and CDR2 YSYEKL. V shed 3 bases, J shed 2 bases, and the junction held 4 bases outside the gene matches. The CDR3 is 16 residues long.

The J gene is TRBJ1-5, the V gene TRBV30; 8 nucleotides line up with TRBD1. Per germline, CDR1 GTSNPN and CDR2 SVGIG (reference sequence). V dropped 1 base and J dropped 6; count of bases not matched to a gene: 2. This CDR3 has 13 residues. CDR3 in amino acids: CAWSAGGVQPQHF. The CDR3 nucleotides are TGTGCCTGGAGTGCAGGGGGCGTTCAGCCCCAGCATTTT.

The chain is built from TRBV3-1 (or the pseudogene TRBV3-2) and TRBJ2-1; 7 bases line up with TRBD2. Germline assignment: CDR1 LGHDT and CDR2 YNNKEL (reference sequence). The CDR3 spans 13 residues. After removal of 8 bases from V and 8 bases from J, the junction contained 9 bases not matched to a gene. CDR3 sequence reads: CASSQWGGDEQFF. The CDR3 nucleotides are TGTGCCAGCTCCCAGTGGGGGGGGGATGAGCAGTTCTTC.

The CDR3 protein is CASSQGEHQPQHF. CDR3 DNA sequence: TGTGCCAGCAGTCAGGGGGAGCATCAGCCCCAGCATTTT. V is TRBV6-5 and J is TRBJ1-5, with 7 bases that match TRBD1. This CDR3 comprises 13 residues. V was clipped by 5 bases and J by 5 bases; unmatched bases: 3. The V gene's germline CDR1 is MNHEY and CDR2 SVGAGI.

This clone was detected only a few times. This chain uses TRBV7-9 with TRBJ2-7, with D perhaps TRBD1 (6 bases). The germline V and J ends were trimmed by 4 bases and 4 bases, with 26 bases remaining between them. Germline V gene lookup returns CDR1 SEHNR and CDR2 FQNEAQ (reference sequence). CDR3 length: 18 residues. CDR3 in DNA: TGTGCCAGCAGCTCCGGCGGTCCAGGCGCGACAGGACCATACGAGCAGTACTTC. This gives the protein CASSSGGPGATGPYEQYF.

The CDR3, as DNA: TGTGCCAGCAGAGATCCAGTCAATTCACCCCTCCACTTT. Protein: CASRDPVNSPLHF. The chain employs TRBV6-5 and TRBJ1-6; no clear D gene. Trimming removed 6 bases from V and 7 bases from J, with 10 bases in between. The CDR3 contains 13 residues. In germline, CDR1 is MNHEY, CDR2 SVGAGI.

The chain employs TRBV27 and TRBJ2-7, with unresolved D. The ends were cut back, 6 bases at V and 5 bases at J, with 23 bases in the middle. CDR1 MNHEY and CDR2 SMNVEV come from the germline V gene (reference sequence). The CDR3 extends over 16 amino acids. The CDR3 DNA reads as TGTGCCAGCAGCAGGCAGGCAGCTGTTACTCCGGACGAGCAGTACTTC. This translates into CASSRQAAVTPDEQYF.

The chain employs TRBV3-1 (or the pseudogene TRBV3-2) and TRBJ1-6; D is unclear. V was shortened by 2 bases and J by 9 bases, with 11 bases between the two germline ends. The germline V gene has CDR1 LGHDT and CDR2 YNNKEL (reference sequence). This CDR3 spans 14 amino acids. The CDR3 is CASSQTTSSSPLHF. The CDR3 coding sequence is TGTGCCAGCAGCCAAACAACTAGCAGTTCACCCCTCCACTTT.

A few counts support this clone. The chain has TRBV12-3 or TRBV12-4 and TRBJ2-3; the D gene is possibly TRBD2 (6 bases). Trimming cost V 0 bases and J 9 bases, with 10 bases left between them. CDR3 length: 13 amino acids. The CDR3 region is CASSLARDQTQYF. DNA for the CDR3: TGTGCCAGCAGTTTAGCGCGGGACCAAACGCAGTATTTT.

This chain links TRBV24-1 with TRBJ1-5; tentative D call: TRBD1 (5 bases). Germline lookup yields CDR1 KGHDR and CDR2 SFDVKD. The CDR3 consists of 17 residues. V shed 2 bases and J shed 0 bases, with 13 bases lying between them. CDR3 in amino acids: CATSDSGPHYSNQPQHF. The DNA for the CDR3 is TGTGCCACCAGTGATTCAGGGCCCCATTATAGCAATCAGCCCCAGCATTTT.

The rearrangement joins TRBV7-9 to TRBJ2-1; TRBD1 agrees at 8 bases. Germline V gene lookup returns CDR1 SEHNR and CDR2 FQNEAQ (reference sequence). This CDR3 contains 13 residues. V shed 5 bases, J shed 7 bases, and the junction held 4 bases outside the gene matches. This CDR3 is CASSDGQGNEQFF. The CDR3 region has the DNA TGTGCCAGCAGCGACGGACAGGGTAATGAGCAGTTCTTC.

This sequence joins TRBV18 and TRBJ1-6; D might be TRBD1 (6 bases). The CDR3 has 15 amino acids. Germline V gene lookup returns CDR1 KGHSH and CDR2 LQKENI. V was shortened by 2 bases and J by 10 bases, with 15 bases between the two germline ends. In DNA, the CDR3 is TGTGCCAGCTCACCAAGCCAGGGGTCGCGATCACCCCTCCACTTT. Protein sequence: CASSPSQGSRSPLHF. Full variable domain (remainder filled in from reference TRBV18 and TRBJ1-6): NAGVMQNPRHLVRRRGQEARLRCSPMKGHSHVYWYRQLPEEGLKFMVYLQKENIIDESGMPKERFSAEFPKEGPSILRIQQVVRGDSAAYFCASSPSQGSRSPLHFGNGTRLTVT.

The sample holds one count of this clone. The chain has TRBV13 and TRBJ2-7, with TRBD2 as a possible D gene (7 bases). This CDR3 contains 17 residues. Germline CDR1 PRHDT, CDR2 FYEKMQ (reference sequence). Deletions cut 1 base from V and 0 bases from J, with 16 bases between. The CDR3: CASSLEAGGTNSYEQYF. CDR3 nucleotides: TGTGCCAGCAGCTTAGAGGCCGGGGGGACAAACTCCTACGAGCAGTACTTC.

The DNA of the CDR3 is TGCGCCAGCAGCTTGGAAGGACAGGGAACCTATGGCTACACCTTC. It specifies CASSLEGQGTYGYTF. This chain joins TRBV5-1 and TRBJ1-2; TRBD1 matches 8 bases. Germline V gives CDR1 SGHRS, CDR2 YFSETQ. V was clipped by 0 bases and J by 4 bases; unmatched bases: 5. CDR3 size: 15 residues.

The gene calls are TRBV5-4 and TRBJ1-2; no clear D. V shed 2 bases and J shed 6 bases, with 5 bases lying between them. Germline V CDR1 and CDR2: SGHNT, YYREEE (reference sequence). CDR3 length equals 11 residues. CDR3 sequence reads: CASSFEDGYTF. The CDR3 nucleotides are TGTGCCAGCAGCTTCGAGGATGGCTACACCTTC. The full variable domain, completed using reference TRBV5-4 and TRBJ1-2, is ETGVTQSPTHLIKTRGQQVTLRCSSQSGHNTVSWYQQALGQGPQFIFQYYREEENGRGNFPPRFSGLQFPNYSSELNVNALELDDSALYLCASSFEDGYTFGSGTRLTVV.

V usage is TRBV6-4 and J usage is TRBJ1-2; TRBD1 might be the D (5 bases). The germline CDR1 and CDR2 sequences are MRHNA and SNTAGT. With 2 bases removed from V and 5 bases from J, the gap between germline ends came to 18 bases. The CDR3 contains 16 residues. The CDR3 loop reads CASSDGPGRGNYGYTF. CDR3 bases: TGTGCCAGCAGTGACGGTCCGGGTAGGGGTAATTATGGCTACACCTTC.

The chain combines TRBV7-3 with TRBJ2-7; possible D gene TRBD2, 5 bases. CDR1 is SGHTA, CDR2 FQGTGA, per germline. The V and J ends lost 5 bases and 7 bases respectively, with 15 bases between them. The CDR3 contains 13 residues. The CDR3 nucleotides read TGTGCCAGCAGCCCAGGAGTAGCGCGGGAGCAGTACTTC. Protein sequence: CASSPGVAREQYF.